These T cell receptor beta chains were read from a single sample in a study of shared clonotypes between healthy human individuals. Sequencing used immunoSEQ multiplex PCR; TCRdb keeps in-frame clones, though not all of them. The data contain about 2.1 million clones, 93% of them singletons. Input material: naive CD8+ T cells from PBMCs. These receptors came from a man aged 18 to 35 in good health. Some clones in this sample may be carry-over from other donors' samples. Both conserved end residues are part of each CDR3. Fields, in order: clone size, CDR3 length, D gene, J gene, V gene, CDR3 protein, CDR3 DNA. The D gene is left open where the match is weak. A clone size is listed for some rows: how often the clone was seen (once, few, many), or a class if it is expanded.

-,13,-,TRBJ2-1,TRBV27,CASSLTGLNEQFF,TGTGCCAGCAGTTTGACAGGCCTTAATGAGCAGTTCTTC
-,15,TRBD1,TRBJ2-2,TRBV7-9,CASSLTDRGAGELFF,TGTGCCAGCAGCCTCACCGACAGGGGCGCCGGGGAGCTGTTTTTT
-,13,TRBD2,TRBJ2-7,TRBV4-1,CASSHGREYEQYF,TGCGCCAGCAGCCATGGGAGGGAGTACGAGCAGTACTTC
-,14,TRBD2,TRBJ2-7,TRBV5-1,CASSPWGGVHEQYF,TGCGCCAGCAGCCCCTGGGGGGGGGTCCACGAGCAGTACTTC
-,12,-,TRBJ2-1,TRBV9,CASSSSEWEQFF,TGTGCCAGCAGCTCTAGCGAGTGGGAGCAGTTCTTC
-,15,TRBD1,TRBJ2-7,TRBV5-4,CASSLYRGISYEQYF,TGTGCCAGCAGCCTCTACAGGGGAATTTCCTACGAGCAGTACTTC
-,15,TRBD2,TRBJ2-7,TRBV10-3,CAISKTSGRLYEQYF,TGTGCCATCAGTAAGACTAGCGGGAGGCTGTACGAGCAGTACTTC
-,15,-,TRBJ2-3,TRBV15,CATSSRGTRTDTQYF,TGTGCCACCAGCTCGCGGGGAACCCGGACAGATACGCAGTATTTT
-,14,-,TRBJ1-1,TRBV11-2,CASSLGHPDTEAFF,TGTGCCAGCAGCTTAGGCCACCCGGACACTGAAGCTTTCTTT
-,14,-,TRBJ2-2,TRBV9,CASSVELNTGELFF,TGTGCCAGCAGCGTAGAATTAAACACCGGGGAGCTGTTTTTT
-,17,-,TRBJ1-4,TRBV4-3,CASSQASAGVINEKLFF,TGCGCCAGCAGCCAAGCGTCGGCAGGCGTAATTAATGAAAAACTGTTTTTT
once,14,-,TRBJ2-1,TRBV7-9,CASSSDDDFNEQFF,TGTGCCAGCAGCTCGGATGACGATTTCAATGAGCAGTTCTTC
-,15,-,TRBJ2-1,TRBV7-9,CASSPGYSSYNEQFF,TGTGCCAGCAGCCCGGGGTATAGCTCCTACAATGAGCAGTTCTTC
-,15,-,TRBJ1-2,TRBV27,CASRVEGGDLYGYTF,TGTGCCAGCAGGGTCGAGGGCGGGGACCTATATGGCTACACCTTC
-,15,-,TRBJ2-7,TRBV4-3,CASSQGIGRLYEQYF,TGCGCCAGCAGCCAAGGTATCGGACGCCTCTACGAGCAGTACTTC
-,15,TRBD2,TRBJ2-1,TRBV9,CASSLGTNTYNEQFF,TGTGCCAGCAGCTTAGGGACTAATACCTACAATGAGCAGTTCTTC
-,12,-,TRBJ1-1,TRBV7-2,CASGYRGTEAFF,TGTGCCAGCGGTTACCGTGGTACTGAAGCTTTCTTT
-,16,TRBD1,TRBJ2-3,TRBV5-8,CASSPGTGGLTDTQYF,TGTGCCAGCAGCCCAGGGACAGGGGGCCTAACAGATACGCAGTATTTT
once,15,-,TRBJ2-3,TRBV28,CASSLRSSSTDTQYF,TGTGCCAGCAGTTTACGCTCTAGCAGCACAGATACGCAGTATTTT
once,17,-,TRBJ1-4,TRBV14,CASSQDGAGATNEKLFF,TGTGCCAGCAGCCAAGATGGGGCAGGGGCAACTAATGAAAAACTGTTTTTT
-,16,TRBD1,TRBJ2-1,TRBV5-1,CASSLGPGTGLNEQFF,TGCGCCAGCAGCTTGGGGCCCGGGACAGGGCTCAATGAGCAGTTCTTC
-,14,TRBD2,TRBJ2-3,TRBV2,CASLWGRGGDTQYF,TGTGCCAGCCTATGGGGGAGGGGTGGAGATACGCAGTATTTT
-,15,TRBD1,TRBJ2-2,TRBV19,CATSPYRGLIGELFF,TGTGCCACTTCCCCTTACAGGGGGCTTATCGGGGAGCTGTTTTTT